This TCR beta chain derives from a study of shared clonotypes between healthy human individuals (dated by TCRdb to the early 2020s). About the investigation overall: A few men and two women, aged 18 to 49 years, made up the cohort. Per donor, three plates each were used for CD4 naive and CD4 memory, two for CD8 naive, and one for CD8 memory. Per donor, leukapheresis produced somewhere between about 0.8 and 9 billion PBMCs. To increase sequencing depth and limit assay-specific biases, TCR repertoire library preparation and sequencing were carried out by different laboratories using diverse techniques. Blood TCR repertoires of a handful of healthy adults were deeply sequenced to estimate repertoire size and the extent of clonotype sharing between individuals.

On this clone: What this receptor recognizes is not known. Base qualities were left out, and no much larger clone turns up one base away. Other DNA sequences in the same sample also yield this CDR3.

What the research found in general, with its limitations: Sharing across a few donors was observed for about 5% of naive CD4, over 3% of naive CD8, about 2.3% of memory CD4, and around 0.44% of memory CD8 clonotypes. Even with the large sequencing depth, rarefaction of the sorted-subset datasets indicated that sequencing was incomplete. Based on pairwise subsampling, the degree of clonotype sharing among donors was expected to be affected by sequencing depth. Sampling was limited to blood, and TCR repertoires in tissue likely differ from TCR repertoires in blood. Naive subsets generally had larger estimated clonotype richness than memory subsets did. Higher generation probabilities were observed for clonotypes shared by all four sorted-subset donors than for non-shared clonotypes. Because the study included only a small number of donors, the genetic and exposure-history diversity represented was limited.

Using the deep immunoSEQ assay, TCR CDR3 regions were amplified from genomic DNA by multiplex PCR. Genomic DNA extracted from each cell subset was distributed evenly over all wells of several immunoSEQ 96-well plates, and each plate served as one replicate. For sorted subsets, each replicate PCR was loaded with approximately 200 ng genomic DNA, equivalent to 25,000 to 30,000 T cell genomes. The purified libraries were quantified using a Qubit 3.0 fluorometer, sized with a Bioanalyzer 2100, and then quantified again using the KAPA Library Quantification kit. Every immunoSEQ 96-well plate was sequenced on a separate single-read 150-cycle Illumina NextSeq 550 flow cell. From the authors' description of their analysis: The immunoSEQ output contained only junctional sequences without quality scores, so filtering could not match that applied to full-length reads. To assign V/J genes and CDR3, sequences were annotated using PyIR, a Python wrapper for IgBLAST v1.9, with IMGT germline references. Any read was removed if the V/J assignment was weak (E-value above 1e-6), the CDR3 was missing, or the read contained stop codons, out-of-frame junctions, or ambiguous translated residues. V3J clonotypes were defined by identical inferred V gene, J gene, and CDR3 amino acid sequence. To compute the percentage overlap between repertoires, the number of shared unique clonotypes was divided by the size of the smaller repertoire. RTK rarefaction, the Chao1 estimator, and Recon v2.1 estimates of unobserved clonotypes were used to assess repertoire richness. Generation probabilities were computed with OLGA for all TCRbeta clonotypes obtained by the gDNA method from four donors. TCRdb mirrors the immuneACCESS table, restricted to in-frame sequences. Some clones are absent from its copies; in checked studies, under half trace to an unresolved V gene, and the reason for the others is unknown. The D gene and trimming were derived from the DNA, and the V and J assignments and clone size from that table. Across this sample there are about 2.3 million clones, with 80% to 95% seen only once. The leading ten clones occupy about 0.41% of the sample.

The germline V gene supplies CDR1 SGHRS and CDR2 YFSETQ. The CDR3 holds 15 amino acids from the cysteine to the phenylalanine. Only the CDR3 DNA stays, 45 bases, in frame from base 1. V lost 0 bases and J lost 2 bases; the stretch between them is 12 bases long. Healthy HIV-negative adults with no recently reported acute infections or vaccinations were included as donors. Every donor was a Caucasian adult residing in Nashville, Tennessee, USA. CD4+ T cells were enriched through magnetic negative selection, after which naive cells were positively selected on CD45RA and the remaining negative fraction served as the memory subset. Blood was collected by leukapheresis, and PBMCs were isolated by Ficoll-Histopaque density gradient centrifugation and then cryopreserved in liquid nitrogen vapor phase. Purity and quantity of every magnetically sorted T cell population were checked by analytical flow cytometry. Genomic DNA was isolated from every sorted fraction and measured by UV absorbance on a Nanodrop 2000c.

Source material: naive CD4+ T cells from PBMCs. What the cell subset or site label conveys for this sample: CD45RA+ positively selected. The chain is encoded by TRBV5-1 joined to TRBJ2-7; the D gene assignment is ambiguous. The receptor's source is a man aged 18 to 35 in good health. Some clones in this sample may be carry-over from other donors' samples. CDR3 reads: CASSLVGGPTYEQYF. The nucleotides read TGCGCCAGCAGCTTGGTGGGCGGTCCCACCTACGAGCAGTACTTC.